This T cell receptor beta chain comes out of a study of CD8 T cell repertoires and HIV-1 epitope variants. Overall study: Controls included no peptide, Ebola AY9 epitope, and a CMV, EBV, flu pool.

TCRdb keeps only in-frame clones here, not all; method: immunoSEQ multiplex PCR. Of some 7,000 clones in the sample, just over 65% were seen once. Details on this clone: The antigen is undetermined.

Germline lookup yields CDR1 SGHRS and CDR2 YFSETQ. This CDR3 has 15 residues. Unmatched junction bases numbered 7, after V lost 4 bases and J lost 4 bases. The chain is built from TRBV5-1 and TRBJ2-3, with 9 nucleotides matching TRBD2. The source is a male donor with HIV. Source material: cultured CD8+ T cells derived from PBMCs. The DNA of the CDR3 is TGCGCCAGCAGCCCCCTTGCGGGAGGGTCAGATACGCAGTATTTT. Encoded protein: CASSPLAGGSDTQYF.